These T cell receptor beta chains were read from a single sample in a study of blood T cell repertoires in COVID-19. Produced via immunoSEQ multiplex PCR; TCRdb's table is partial and in-frame only. This sample has 50,000 to 75,000 clones, with about 90% found just once. Sequenced material: peripheral blood. The source is a man older than 75 in a cohort sampled during active COVID-19. CDR3s include the opening cysteine and the closing phenylalanine or tryptophan. Each record gives: CDR3 protein, CDR3 DNA, V gene, clone size, J gene, D gene. The D gene is left open where the match is weak. Clone size, where shown, is once, few, many, or a class for clones that have expanded.

CDR3aa: CASSSGGTEAFF
CDR3nt: TGTGCCAGCAGCTCCGGGGGCACTGAAGCTTTCTTT
v_gene: TRBV7-9
abundance: -
j_gene: TRBJ1-1
d_gene: -

CDR3aa: CASSPLGGVSTDTQYF
CDR3nt: TGCGCCAGCAGCCCACTAGGAGGGGTTAGCACAGATACGCAGTATTTT
v_gene: TRBV5-1
abundance: -
j_gene: TRBJ2-3
d_gene: -

CDR3aa: CASSDSTRTGGYTDTQYF
CDR3nt: TGTGCCAGCAGTGACTCGACCCGGACAGGGGGCTACACAGATACGCAGTATTTT
v_gene: TRBV6-4
abundance: -
j_gene: TRBJ2-3
d_gene: TRBD1

CDR3aa: CAWSVGDRANQPQHF
CDR3nt: TGTGCCTGGAGTGTAGGGGACAGGGCCAATCAGCCCCAGCATTTT
v_gene: TRBV30
abundance: once
j_gene: TRBJ1-5
d_gene: TRBD1

CDR3aa: CASSVVGGVYNEQFF
CDR3nt: TGTGCCAGCAGCGTAGTAGGGGGGGTCTACAATGAGCAGTTCTTC
v_gene: TRBV9
abundance: -
j_gene: TRBJ2-1
d_gene: -

CDR3aa: CASTYGLAAGELFF
CDR3nt: TGTGCCAGCACCTATGGACTAGCGGCCGGGGAGCTGTTTTTT
v_gene: TRBV2
abundance: -
j_gene: TRBJ2-2
d_gene: TRBD2

CDR3aa: CASSPLPSGQETQYF
CDR3nt: TGTGCCAGCTCACCACTCCCTAGTGGGCAAGAGACCCAGTACTTC
v_gene: TRBV18
abundance: -
j_gene: TRBJ2-5
d_gene: -

CDR3aa: CASTGEAYEQYF
CDR3nt: TGTGCCAGCACAGGGGAAGCGTACGAGCAGTACTTC
v_gene: TRBV6-5
abundance: -
j_gene: TRBJ2-7
d_gene: -

CDR3aa: CASSPGLAIQETQYF
CDR3nt: TGTGCCAGCAGTCCCGGACTAGCGATCCAAGAGACCCAGTACTTC
v_gene: TRBV6-2/TRBV6-3
abundance: -
j_gene: TRBJ2-5
d_gene: TRBD2

CDR3aa: CASAPFGANQPQHF
CDR3nt: TGTGCTAGTGCGCCATTTGGGGCCAATCAGCCCCAGCATTTT
v_gene: TRBV12-5
abundance: -
j_gene: TRBJ1-5
d_gene: -

CDR3aa: CASSSDRDTEAFF
CDR3nt: TGTGCCAGCAGCTCCGACCGGGACACTGAAGCTTTCTTT
v_gene: TRBV7-3
abundance: -
j_gene: TRBJ1-1
d_gene: -

CDR3aa: CASSQDQRAGRIYF
CDR3nt: TGTGCCAGCAGCCAAGATCAGCGGGCAGGGAGAATATATTTT
v_gene: TRBV3-1/TRBV3-2
abundance: -
j_gene: TRBJ1-3
d_gene: -

CDR3aa: CASSLDSLHTQYF
CDR3nt: TGTGCCAGCAGCTTAGACAGTCTTCATACGCAGTATTTT
v_gene: TRBV7-2
abundance: -
j_gene: TRBJ2-3
d_gene: -

CDR3aa: CASSMREMNTEAFF
CDR3nt: TGTGCCAGTAGTATGAGAGAGATGAACACTGAAGCTTTCTTT
v_gene: TRBV19
abundance: many
j_gene: TRBJ1-1
d_gene: -

CDR3aa: CASLTGIDSNQPQHF
CDR3nt: TGTGCCAGTTTAACAGGGATCGATAGCAATCAGCCCCAGCATTTT
v_gene: TRBV19
abundance: -
j_gene: TRBJ1-5
d_gene: -

CDR3aa: CASSQGEYSPLHF
CDR3nt: TGTGCCAGCAGCCAGGGAGAGTATTCACCCCTCCACTTT
v_gene: TRBV3-1/TRBV3-2
abundance: -
j_gene: TRBJ1-6
d_gene: -

CDR3aa: CASSRPTGTGNTIYF
CDR3nt: TGTGCCAGCAGCCGGCCGACAGGGACTGGGAACACCATATATTTT
v_gene: TRBV6-6
abundance: -
j_gene: TRBJ1-3
d_gene: TRBD1

CDR3aa: CASSLGDRVHEQYF
CDR3nt: TGTGCCAGCAGCTTAGGGGACAGGGTCCACGAGCAGTACTTC
v_gene: TRBV7-8
abundance: -
j_gene: TRBJ2-7
d_gene: TRBD1

CDR3aa: CASSVSTGLSYNEQFF
CDR3nt: TGTGCCAGCAGTGTGTCGACAGGCCTTTCCTACAATGAGCAGTTCTTC
v_gene: TRBV6-1
abundance: -
j_gene: TRBJ2-1
d_gene: -

CDR3aa: CASRTGTNTDTQYF
CDR3nt: TGTGCCAGTAGGACAGGGACGAACACAGATACGCAGTATTTT
v_gene: TRBV2
abundance: -
j_gene: TRBJ2-3
d_gene: TRBD1

CDR3aa: CASSTDRKETQYF
CDR3nt: TGTGCCAGCAGCACCGACAGAAAGGAGACCCAGTACTTC
v_gene: TRBV7-7
abundance: -
j_gene: TRBJ2-5
d_gene: -

CDR3aa: CASSLRTGTPVEQFF
CDR3nt: TGTGCCAGCAGTTTGAGGACAGGGACCCCTGTCGAGCAGTTCTTC
v_gene: TRBV27
abundance: few
j_gene: TRBJ2-1
d_gene: TRBD1

CDR3aa: CASSLSGSYNEQFF
CDR3nt: TGTGCCAGCAGCCTAAGCGGCTCCTACAATGAGCAGTTCTTC
v_gene: TRBV7-3
abundance: -
j_gene: TRBJ2-1
d_gene: -

CDR3aa: CSVDRGFHTF
CDR3nt: TGCAGCGTTGATCGGGGGTTTCACACCTTC
v_gene: TRBV29-1
abundance: -
j_gene: TRBJ1-2
d_gene: -

CDR3aa: CASSGLQGDYGYTF
CDR3nt: TGTGCCAGCAGCGGACTACAGGGGGACTATGGCTACACCTTC
v_gene: TRBV5-4
abundance: -
j_gene: TRBJ1-2
d_gene: TRBD1

CDR3aa: CASSPGSSSYNEQFF
CDR3nt: TGTGCCAGCAGCCCTGGTTCGAGCTCCTACAATGAGCAGTTCTTC
v_gene: TRBV3-1/TRBV3-2
abundance: -
j_gene: TRBJ2-1
d_gene: -

CDR3aa: CASSPTPGAPNTEAFF
CDR3nt: TGTGCCAGCAGCCCCACCCCAGGGGCCCCGAACACTGAAGCTTTCTTT
v_gene: TRBV4-2
abundance: -
j_gene: TRBJ1-1
d_gene: -

CDR3aa: CASAPQGSGTEAFF
CDR3nt: TGTGCTAGTGCACCACAGGGGTCGGGCACTGAAGCTTTCTTT
v_gene: TRBV12-5
abundance: -
j_gene: TRBJ1-1
d_gene: TRBD1